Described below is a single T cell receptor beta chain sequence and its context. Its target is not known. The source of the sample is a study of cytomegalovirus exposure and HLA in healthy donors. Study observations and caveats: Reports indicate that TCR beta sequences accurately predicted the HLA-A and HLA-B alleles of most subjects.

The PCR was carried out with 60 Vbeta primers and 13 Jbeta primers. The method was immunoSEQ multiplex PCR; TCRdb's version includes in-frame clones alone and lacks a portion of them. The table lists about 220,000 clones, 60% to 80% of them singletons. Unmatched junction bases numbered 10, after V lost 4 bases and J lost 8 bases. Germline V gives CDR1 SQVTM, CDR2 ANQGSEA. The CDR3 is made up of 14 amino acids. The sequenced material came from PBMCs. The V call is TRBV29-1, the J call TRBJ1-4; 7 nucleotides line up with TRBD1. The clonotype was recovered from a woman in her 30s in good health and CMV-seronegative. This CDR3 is CSVARQGLGEKLFF. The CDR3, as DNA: TGCAGCGTTGCCCGACAGGGCCTAGGGGAAAAACTGTTTTTT. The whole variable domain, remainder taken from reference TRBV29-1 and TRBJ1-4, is SAVISQKPSRDICQRGTSLTIQCQVDSQVTMMFWYRQQPGQSLTLIATANQGSEATYESGFVIDKFPISRPNLTFSTLTVSNMSPEDSSIYLCSVARQGLGEKLFFGSGTQLSVL.